Listed below are T cell receptor beta chains from one sample, sequenced in a study of blood T cell repertoires in COVID-19. Profiling relied on immunoSEQ multiplex PCR, and the TCRdb table lists in-frame clones only, not all of them. Among about 170,000 clones listed, approximately 84% were seen once. Sequences were obtained from peripheral blood. Every receptor here comes from a woman of 80 years or more with COVID-19, enrolled during active disease. The CDR3 runs from the conserved cysteine through the conserved F or W. Fields, in order: clone size, J gene, V gene, D gene, CDR3 DNA, CDR3 protein. The D gene is left open where the match is weak. The size of a clone is reported for some rows only, either as once, few or many, or as a class for expanded clones.

clone_size: .
j_call: TRBJ2-7
v_call: TRBV6-2/TRBV6-3
d_call: TRBD1
cdr3_nt: TGTGCCAGCAGTTACCGGGACAGGGATAGCGAGCAGTACTTC
cdr3_aa: CASSYRDRDSEQYF

clone_size: few
j_call: TRBJ2-1
v_call: TRBV3-1/TRBV3-2
d_call: TRBD2
cdr3_nt: TGTGCCAGCAGCCAAGATCGGCTAGCGGCCGCCTACAATGAGCAGTTCTTC
cdr3_aa: CASSQDRLAAAYNEQFF

clone_size: .
j_call: TRBJ2-1
v_call: TRBV7-8
d_call: TRBD1
cdr3_nt: TGTGCCAGCAGCTTGAGACAGGGGGGGTACAATGAGCAGTTCTTC
cdr3_aa: CASSLRQGGYNEQFF

clone_size: .
j_call: TRBJ2-7
v_call: TRBV27
d_call: .
cdr3_nt: TGTGCCAGCAGCCAAGGGGGGGACCTACGACGACAGTACTTC
cdr3_aa: CASSQGGDLRRQYF

clone_size: .
j_call: TRBJ2-5
v_call: TRBV6-5
d_call: .
cdr3_nt: TGTGCCAGCAGTTACTCGGCGGGCCTCGGCCAAGAGACCCAGTACTTC
cdr3_aa: CASSYSAGLGQETQYF

clone_size: .
j_call: TRBJ1-1
v_call: TRBV4-3
d_call: .
cdr3_nt: TGCGCCAGCAGCCAAAGAAGCCTGAACACTGAAGCTTTCTTT
cdr3_aa: CASSQRSLNTEAFF

clone_size: few
j_call: TRBJ2-1
v_call: TRBV5-1
d_call: .
cdr3_nt: TGCGCCAGCCGGGGTTTCAATGAGCAGTTCTTC
cdr3_aa: CASRGFNEQFF

clone_size: .
j_call: TRBJ1-3
v_call: TRBV2
d_call: .
cdr3_nt: TGTGCCAGCAAGGCCAGGGAAGGTTCTGGAAACACCATATATTTT
cdr3_aa: CASKAREGSGNTIYF

clone_size: .
j_call: TRBJ2-7
v_call: TRBV12-3/TRBV12-4
d_call: .
cdr3_nt: TGTGCCAGCAGTCAGACTCCTCCCGGGGAGCAGTACTTC
cdr3_aa: CASSQTPPGEQYF

clone_size: .
j_call: TRBJ1-5
v_call: TRBV19
d_call: .
cdr3_nt: TGTGCCAGTAGTATTAACCACTATAGCAATCAGCCCCAGCATTTT
cdr3_aa: CASSINHYSNQPQHF

clone_size: .
j_call: TRBJ2-5
v_call: TRBV4-1
d_call: TRBD1
cdr3_nt: TGCGCCAGCAGCCCCGGACAGGGGGGGGAGACCCAGTACTTC
cdr3_aa: CASSPGQGGETQYF

clone_size: .
j_call: TRBJ2-3
v_call: TRBV9
d_call: .
cdr3_nt: TGTGCCAGCGAGGGAGTGGATACGCAGTATTTT
cdr3_aa: CASEGVDTQYF

clone_size: few
j_call: TRBJ1-1
v_call: TRBV6-5
d_call: TRBD1
cdr3_nt: TGTGCCAGCAGTTACCCGGGACAGGGGGTTGAAGCTTTCTTT
cdr3_aa: CASSYPGQGVEAFF

clone_size: .
j_call: TRBJ1-5
v_call: TRBV7-6
d_call: TRBD1
cdr3_nt: TGTGCCAGCAGCCCAAGGACAGGGGAAAGCAATCAGCCCCAGCATTTT
cdr3_aa: CASSPRTGESNQPQHF

clone_size: .
j_call: TRBJ2-7
v_call: TRBV28
d_call: TRBD2
cdr3_nt: TGTGCCAGCGGACTAGCGGGAGACTACTACGAGCAGTACTTC
cdr3_aa: CASGLAGDYYEQYF

clone_size: .
j_call: TRBJ2-7
v_call: TRBV28
d_call: TRBD1
cdr3_nt: TGTGCCAGCAGTGGACAGGGTCTTCTCTTGGAGCAGTACTTC
cdr3_aa: CASSGQGLLLEQYF

clone_size: few
j_call: TRBJ1-4
v_call: TRBV7-2
d_call: .
cdr3_nt: TGTGCCAGCAGCTTAGTCTATTATGAAAAACTGTTTTTT
cdr3_aa: CASSLVYYEKLFF

clone_size: .
j_call: TRBJ2-3
v_call: TRBV20-1
d_call: .
cdr3_nt: TGCAGTGCTAGGGGGGGTGGTACGCAGTATTTT
cdr3_aa: CSARGGGTQYF

clone_size: few
j_call: TRBJ2-5
v_call: TRBV29-1
d_call: .
cdr3_nt: TGCAGCGTTGACAGGGTTGAGACCCAGTACTTC
cdr3_aa: CSVDRVETQYF

clone_size: .
j_call: TRBJ1-5
v_call: TRBV2
d_call: .
cdr3_nt: TGTGCCAGCAGTACTAACGGGGGCAATCAGCCCCAGCATTTT
cdr3_aa: CASSTNGGNQPQHF

clone_size: .
j_call: TRBJ2-2
v_call: TRBV7-6
d_call: TRBD2
cdr3_nt: TGTGCCAGCAGCGGTAGCGGGGGGGCCGCGACCGGGGAGCTGTTTTTT
cdr3_aa: CASSGSGGAATGELFF

clone_size: .
j_call: TRBJ1-5
v_call: TRBV30
d_call: .
cdr3_nt: TGTGCCTGGAAGGGACGGGGAAGACAGGTAAATCAGCCCCAGCATTTT
cdr3_aa: CAWKGRGRQVNQPQHF

clone_size: .
j_call: TRBJ2-5
v_call: TRBV18
d_call: .
cdr3_nt: TGTGCCAGCTCACCCTGGGACAACGCGGAGACCCAGTACTTC
cdr3_aa: CASSPWDNAETQYF

clone_size: once
j_call: TRBJ2-3
v_call: TRBV4-2
d_call: .
cdr3_nt: TGTGCCAGCAGCCAAGATCGGGTTTTAAGGAATACGCAGTATTTT
cdr3_aa: CASSQDRVLRNTQYF

clone_size: .
j_call: TRBJ1-3
v_call: TRBV15
d_call: .
cdr3_nt: TGTGCCACCAGCAGAGATGAGGGTTTCGGAAACACCATATATTTT
cdr3_aa: CATSRDEGFGNTIYF

clone_size: .
j_call: TRBJ1-4
v_call: TRBV5-1
d_call: .
cdr3_nt: TGCGCCAGCAGCTTGGGCCCCGGGTTCCCAGCGGAAAAACTGTTTTTT
cdr3_aa: CASSLGPGFPAEKLFF

clone_size: .
j_call: TRBJ2-3
v_call: TRBV5-1
d_call: TRBD2
cdr3_nt: TGCGCCAGCAGCCCGGGACTAGCATCTCTGGTGGCAGATACGCAGTATTTT
cdr3_aa: CASSPGLASLVADTQYF

clone_size: .
j_call: TRBJ2-5
v_call: TRBV19
d_call: TRBD1
cdr3_nt: TGTGCCAGTAGTACTTGGGACAGCCAAGAGACCCAGTACTTC
cdr3_aa: CASSTWDSQETQYF

clone_size: .
j_call: TRBJ2-1
v_call: TRBV6-5
d_call: TRBD2
cdr3_nt: TGTGCCAGCAGTCGGACTAGCCCTACCTACAATGAGCAGTTCTTC
cdr3_aa: CASSRTSPTYNEQFF

clone_size: .
j_call: TRBJ1-2
v_call: TRBV10-3
d_call: TRBD1
cdr3_nt: TGTGCCATCAGTTCGACAGGGGATAATGGCTACACCTTC
cdr3_aa: CAISSTGDNGYTF

clone_size: .
j_call: TRBJ1-3
v_call: TRBV6-5
d_call: .
cdr3_nt: TGTGCCAGCAGTTACTCGGAGCAGCAGGGAAACACCATATATTTT
cdr3_aa: CASSYSEQQGNTIYF

clone_size: .
j_call: TRBJ2-7
v_call: TRBV7-2
d_call: TRBD1
cdr3_nt: TGTGCCAGCAGCTCAAGGACAGGAGACTACGAGCAGTACTTC
cdr3_aa: CASSSRTGDYEQYF

clone_size: once
j_call: TRBJ2-5
v_call: TRBV27
d_call: TRBD1
cdr3_nt: TGTGCCAGCACCGGGACAGCGAAAGAGACCCAGTACTTC
cdr3_aa: CASTGTAKETQYF

clone_size: .
j_call: TRBJ2-5
v_call: TRBV19
d_call: .
cdr3_nt: TGTGCCAGTAGTGGCCGGGTTCAAGAGACCCAGTACTTC
cdr3_aa: CASSGRVQETQYF

clone_size: few
j_call: TRBJ2-2
v_call: TRBV28
d_call: .
cdr3_nt: TGTGCCAGCATGGGGCAGGGGAGAACCGGGGAGCTGTTTTTT
cdr3_aa: CASMGQGRTGELFF

clone_size: few
j_call: TRBJ2-3
v_call: TRBV7-3
d_call: TRBD1
cdr3_nt: TGTGCCAGCAGCTTCGGCAGGGGGACAGATACGCAGTATTTT
cdr3_aa: CASSFGRGTDTQYF

clone_size: .
j_call: TRBJ2-3
v_call: TRBV13
d_call: .
cdr3_nt: TGTGCCAGCAGCTCCCTTACCTCACTAGCCCGCGAGTCAGGTACGCAGTATTTT
cdr3_aa: CASSSLTSLARESGTQYF

clone_size: .
j_call: TRBJ2-2
v_call: TRBV6-5
d_call: .
cdr3_nt: TGTGCCACCCTCCGGGCGTTAGGGGTCGGGGAGCTGTTTTTT
cdr3_aa: CATLRALGVGELFF

clone_size: few
j_call: TRBJ2-1
v_call: TRBV4-2
d_call: TRBD2
cdr3_nt: TGTGCCAGCAGCCGGGAAGGGAGGGTCTACAATGAGCAGTTCTTC
cdr3_aa: CASSREGRVYNEQFF

clone_size: .
j_call: TRBJ1-2
v_call: TRBV6-1
d_call: .
cdr3_nt: TGTGCCAGCAGTGAAGACAGCTCCTATGGCTACACCTTC
cdr3_aa: CASSEDSSYGYTF

clone_size: .
j_call: TRBJ2-3
v_call: TRBV10-3
d_call: TRBD1
cdr3_nt: TGTGCCATCACCCCAGGGGGAAGCACAGATACGCAGTATTTT
cdr3_aa: CAITPGGSTDTQYF

clone_size: .
j_call: TRBJ2-5
v_call: TRBV7-2
d_call: TRBD1
cdr3_nt: TGTGCCAGCAGCTTATTTTGGACAGGGGTAGAGACCCAGTACTTC
cdr3_aa: CASSLFWTGVETQYF

clone_size: .
j_call: TRBJ2-2
v_call: TRBV6-5
d_call: .
cdr3_nt: TGTGCCAGCAGAGACTCCGGGGAGCTGTTTTTT
cdr3_aa: CASRDSGELFF

clone_size: .
j_call: TRBJ2-1
v_call: TRBV3-1/TRBV3-2
d_call: TRBD1
cdr3_nt: TGTGCCAGCAGCTTAGGACAGGGGATCTACAATGAGCAGTTCTTC
cdr3_aa: CASSLGQGIYNEQFF

clone_size: few
j_call: TRBJ2-7
v_call: TRBV2
d_call: TRBD2
cdr3_nt: TGTGCCAGCAGTGTTGACGGCGGGGGGGTTATTCAGTACTTC
cdr3_aa: CASSVDGGGVIQYF

clone_size: few
j_call: TRBJ1-4
v_call: TRBV12-5
d_call: .
cdr3_nt: TGTGCTAGTGGTTTGGCAACAGAAATAGAAAAACTGTTTTTT
cdr3_aa: CASGLATEIEKLFF

clone_size: .
j_call: TRBJ1-2
v_call: TRBV24-1
d_call: .
cdr3_nt: TGTGCCACCAGTGATAGGGGGGGCTTTGGCTACACCTTC
cdr3_aa: CATSDRGGFGYTF

clone_size: .
j_call: TRBJ2-7
v_call: TRBV6-5
d_call: TRBD2
cdr3_nt: TGTGCCAGCAGTCGGAGCGGGGCCAAAGCCTACGAGCAGTACTTC
cdr3_aa: CASSRSGAKAYEQYF

clone_size: .
j_call: TRBJ1-6
v_call: TRBV27
d_call: .
cdr3_nt: TGTGCCAGCAGTTTTGTGAGCAGGGATTCACCCCTCCACTTT
cdr3_aa: CASSFVSRDSPLHF

clone_size: .
j_call: TRBJ2-5
v_call: TRBV18
d_call: TRBD2
cdr3_nt: TGTGCCAGCTCACCATCGGGGGGCCAAGAGACCCAGTACTTC
cdr3_aa: CASSPSGGQETQYF

clone_size: .
j_call: TRBJ2-2
v_call: TRBV6-2/TRBV6-3
d_call: .
cdr3_nt: TGTGCCAGCAGCGTCGTCCCGGCCGGGGAGCTGTTTTTT
cdr3_aa: CASSVVPAGELFF

clone_size: once
j_call: TRBJ1-5
v_call: TRBV7-8
d_call: TRBD1
cdr3_nt: TGTGCCAGCAGCTTAGCTGGAGGGGGCGGTCAGCCCCAGCATTTT
cdr3_aa: CASSLAGGGGQPQHF

clone_size: few
j_call: TRBJ1-2
v_call: TRBV28
d_call: .
cdr3_nt: TGTGCCAGCAGTTTCTACCCTGGCCAGGGGAACTATGGCTACACCTTC
cdr3_aa: CASSFYPGQGNYGYTF

clone_size: .
j_call: TRBJ1-6
v_call: TRBV6-2/TRBV6-3
d_call: TRBD1
cdr3_nt: TGTGCCAGCAGTTATAAGACAGGGGGTGTCGGTAATTCACCCCTCCACTTT
cdr3_aa: CASSYKTGGVGNSPLHF

clone_size: .
j_call: TRBJ2-5
v_call: TRBV9
d_call: .
cdr3_nt: TGTGCCAGCAGCGTAGGTGCAGGGTGGAACCAAGAGACCCAGTACTTC
cdr3_aa: CASSVGAGWNQETQYF

clone_size: few
j_call: TRBJ2-7
v_call: TRBV10-3
d_call: TRBD1
cdr3_nt: TGTGCCATCAGAGATCTGGGACAGACCTACGAGCAGTACTTC
cdr3_aa: CAIRDLGQTYEQYF

clone_size: .
j_call: TRBJ1-4
v_call: TRBV19
d_call: .
cdr3_nt: TGTGCCAGTAGCCCGTGGGGAGGGATTAATGAAAAACTGTTTTTT
cdr3_aa: CASSPWGGINEKLFF

clone_size: .
j_call: TRBJ2-3
v_call: TRBV28
d_call: .
cdr3_nt: TGTGCCAGCTCGGAGGGCAACACAGATACGCAGTATTTT
cdr3_aa: CASSEGNTDTQYF

clone_size: .
j_call: TRBJ2-3
v_call: TRBV29-1
d_call: TRBD1
cdr3_nt: TGCAGCGTAGGCCAGGGGGTCTCTAGCACAGATACGCAGTATTTT
cdr3_aa: CSVGQGVSSTDTQYF

clone_size: .
j_call: TRBJ2-7
v_call: TRBV6-4
d_call: .
cdr3_nt: TGTGCCAGCAGCTTGAGGGAGCAGTACTTC
cdr3_aa: CASSLREQYF